The 25 T cell receptor beta chains in this list originate from one sample, sequenced in a study of cytomegalovirus exposure and HLA in healthy donors. The study ran its PCR with 60 Vbeta and 13 Jbeta primers. Here immunoSEQ multiplex PCR was the method, and the copy in TCRdb shows in-frame clones only, minus some. The sample holds approximately 87,000 clones; 80% to 85% are singletons and the top ten take over 4%. The source material was PBMCs. The receptors here all came from a woman in her seventies in good health and CMV-seropositive.

The V gene is TRBV30, the J gene TRBJ2-1; no clear D gene. The CDR3 is 12 amino acids. Germline V gene lookup returns CDR1 GTSNPN and CDR2 SVGIG (reference sequence). V was cut by 1 base and J by 6 bases, with 7 bases left in between. The DNA for the CDR3 is TGTGCCTGGAGTGCCATTTCCAATGAGCAGTTCTTC. It encodes CAWSAISNEQFF.

This chain joins TRBV6-5 and TRBJ2-7; TRBD2 matches 11 bases. The CDR3 loop spans 15 amino acids. The V and J ends lost 6 bases and 2 bases, in that order; junction bases with no gene match: 6. Per the germline V gene, CDR1 is MNHEY and CDR2 is SVGAGI. The CDR3 is CASSPRLAGPYEQYF. In DNA, the CDR3 is TGTGCCAGCAGCCCTCGACTAGCGGGGCCCTACGAGCAGTACTTC.

This sequence joins TRBV19 and TRBJ2-1; TRBD2 aligns across 7 bases. This CDR3 has 15 residues. Germline V gene lookup returns CDR1 LNHDA and CDR2 SQIVND (reference sequence). Germline trimming cut 3 bases from V and 8 bases from J; bases unmatched to any gene: 10. The DNA for the CDR3 is TGTGCCAGTAGTATTGGCGGGAGACGTAATGATGAGCAGTTCTTC. Its protein is CASSIGGRRNDEQFF.

This rearrangement joins TRBV28 to TRBJ2-7, with 7 bases identical to TRBD2. With V trimmed by 4 bases and J by 2 bases, 14 bases remained unmatched. Germline values: CDR1 MDHEN, CDR2 SYDVKM. The CDR3 length is 17 residues. CDR3 sequence: CASSSWGSAGVTYEQYF. For the CDR3, the DNA is TGTGCCAGCAGTTCGTGGGGGTCTGCGGGAGTAACCTACGAGCAGTACTTC.

The chain carries TRBV28 and TRBJ1-2; D uncertain. Per the germline V gene, CDR1 is MDHEN and CDR2 is SYDVKM. The CDR3 contains 15 residues. Deletions cut 4 bases from V and 1 base from J, with 13 bases between. CDR3 sequence: CASSSAGNLNYGYTF. For the CDR3, the DNA is TGTGCCAGCAGTTCTGCTGGCAATCTTAACTATGGCTACACCTTC.

This chain links TRBV2 with TRBJ2-7, with D uncertain. The CDR3 spans 13 residues. V gave up 1 base and J gave up 2 bases, with 6 bases separating them. Germline CDR1 and CDR2: SNHLY and FYNNEI. CDR3 in amino acids: CASSEGSTYEQYF. CDR3 bases: TGTGCCAGCAGTGAAGGCAGTACCTACGAGCAGTACTTC.

The chain links TRBV30 to TRBJ1-4, with 8 bases that match TRBD1. V trimming: 0 bases; J trimming: 14 bases; junction bases outside the gene matches: 8. Per the germline V gene, CDR1 is GTSNPN and CDR2 is SVGIG (reference sequence). The CDR3 extends over 13 amino acids. The CDR3 is CAWSVADRVVLFF. The CDR3 DNA sequence: TGTGCCTGGAGTGTAGCGGACAGGGTGGTGCTGTTTTTT. The full variable domain, completed using reference TRBV30 and TRBJ1-4, is SQTIHQWPATLVQPVGSPLSLECTVEGTSNPNLYWYRQAAGRGLQLLFYSVGIGQISSEVPQNLSASRPQDRQFILSSKKLLLSDSGFYLCAWSVADRVVLFFGSGTQLSVL.

This clone was counted ten times or more. The same CDR3 arises from other DNA sequences in this sample as well. The V and J genes are TRBV27 and TRBJ2-7, with D possibly TRBD2 on 5 matching bases. This CDR3 has 15 residues. The germline V gene has CDR1 MNHEY and CDR2 SMNVEV (reference sequence). V gave up 2 bases and J gave up 1 base, with 12 bases separating them. The DNA of the CDR3 is TGTGCCAGCAGTTTAAGTGCGGGTCCGTCCTACGAGCAGTACTTC. Amino acid sequence: CASSLSAGPSYEQYF.

Only a few counts were recorded for this clone. V gene TRBV6-9 combines with J gene TRBJ2-7; 9 positions match TRBD2. This CDR3 spans 12 amino acids. V lost 10 bases to trimming and J lost 5 bases; unmatched junction nucleotides: 6. Germline lookup yields CDR1 MNHGY and CDR2 SVAAGI. CDR3 residues: CATWGLANEQYF. DNA for the CDR3: TGTGCCACCTGGGGACTAGCTAACGAGCAGTACTTC.

In this sample, this clone turned up once. The chain employs TRBV7-9 and TRBJ2-7, with TRBD1 as a possible D gene (5 bases). Germline V lookup: CDR1 SEHNR, CDR2 FQNEAQ (reference sequence). V dropped 3 bases and J dropped 4 bases, with 16 bases sitting between them. The CDR3 contains 15 residues. The chain's CDR3 is CASSFQGPGLYEQYF. CDR3 coding DNA: TGTGCCAGCAGCTTCCAGGGTCCAGGGTTGTACGAGCAGTACTTC.

This clone was counted once. The rearrangement links TRBV18 to TRBJ1-2, with TRBD1 matching 7 bases. The CDR3 sequence is 15 residues long. Germline assignment: CDR1 KGHSH and CDR2 LQKENI. Germline trimming cut 3 bases from V and 8 bases from J; bases unmatched to any gene: 12. CDR3 in amino acids: CASSPSNTGARGYTF. Written as DNA, the CDR3 is TGTGCCAGCTCACCCTCAAATACAGGGGCGAGAGGCTACACCTTC.

This clone appeared once. Relative to the germline gene, one junction end is altered; a read error may explain this. V gene TRBV7-7 combines with J gene TRBJ2-5; TRBD1 might be the D (7 bases). The germline V gene has CDR1 SSHAT and CDR2 FNYEAQ (reference sequence). The CDR3 is 14 amino acids. The CDR3 coding sequence is TGTGCTAGCAGCTTTGGACAGGAGGGACAGACCCAGTACTTC. This codes for CASSFGQEGQTQYF.

The V and J genes are TRBV29-1 and TRBJ2-1, with D possibly TRBD2 on 6 matching bases. The germline V gene has CDR1 SQVTM and CDR2 ANQGSEA. The CDR3 totals 16 residues. The V end was cut by 3 bases, the J end by 2 bases, with 17 bases between. The CDR3 nucleotides are TGCAGCGTTGAGCTAGCGCTCCGGGACCCCTACAATGAGCAGTTCTTC. Translating gives CSVELALRDPYNEQFF.

CDR3 in amino acids: CASSQDTGTSFSRGNTIYF. Here the CDR3 DNA reads TGCGCCAGCAGCCAAGATACTGGGACAAGTTTTTCGAGGGGAAACACCATATATTTT. The chain employs TRBV4-1 and TRBJ1-3; TRBD1 might be the D (6 bases). Germline V gene data show CDR1 as MGHRA and CDR2 as YSYEKL. Trimming took 0 bases from V and 4 from J, leaving 22 bases between them. The CDR3 spans 19 residues.

In nucleotides, the CDR3 is TGTGCCAGTAGGAAAACTAGCACAGATACGCAGTATTTT. This encodes CASRKTSTDTQYF. This chain connects TRBV19 to TRBJ2-3; D call uncertain. The germline V and J ends were trimmed by 6 bases and 0 bases, with 7 bases remaining between them. The V gene's germline CDR1 is LNHDA and CDR2 SQIVND (reference sequence). The CDR3 runs to 13 residues.

This chain joins TRBV4-2 and TRBJ2-1, with D possibly being TRBD2 (6 bases). V lost 4 bases, J lost 4 bases, and 17 bases lay in between. CDR1 is LGHNA, CDR2 YNFKEQ, per germline. The CDR3 consists of 16 residues. In DNA, the CDR3 is TGTGCCAGCAGCCCAAACGCCGGCGGAGGGTACAATGAGCAGTTCTTC. It encodes CASSPNAGGGYNEQFF.

The rearrangement joins TRBV25-1 to TRBJ1-2, with a weak D call TRBD1 (5 bases). This CDR3 is 13 amino acids long. Germline V gives CDR1 MGHDK, CDR2 SYGVNS. V lost 6 bases to trimming and J lost 4 bases, with 12 bases between them. CDR3 coding DNA: TGTGCCAGCAGCGGACAAATGTCCTATGGCTACACCTTC. This sequence encodes CASSGQMSYGYTF.

The chain has TRBV5-1 and TRBJ2-7, with 7 bases matching TRBD1. Germline V gives CDR1 SGHRS, CDR2 YFSETQ. V shed 0 bases, J shed 5 bases, and the junction held 5 bases outside the gene matches. The CDR3 has 14 amino acids. The CDR3 region has the DNA TGCGCCAGCAGCTTGGAGAGACAGGGACACGAGCAGTACTTC. Residues: CASSLERQGHEQYF.

This clone was detected once. The rearrangement uses TRBV5-5 and TRBJ1-5; a weak D match, TRBD1 (6 bases). CDR1 is SGHKS and CDR2 is YYEKEE in the germline V gene (reference sequence). The CDR3 has 15 amino acids. With 4 bases removed from V and 0 bases from J, the gap between germline ends came to 11 bases. This CDR3 is CASSIQGFSNQPQHF. In DNA, the CDR3 is TGTGCCAGCAGCATACAGGGTTTTAGCAATCAGCCCCAGCATTTT.

The chain employs TRBV18 and TRBJ1-1, with D tentatively TRBD1 (6 bases). V gave up 6 bases and J gave up 3 bases, with 11 bases separating them. The CDR3 totals 13 residues. CDR1 is KGHSH, CDR2 LQKENI, per germline. CDR3 bases: TGTGCCAGCTCCCTTAACAGGGACACTGAAGCTTTCTTT. Translating gives CASSLNRDTEAFF.

The CDR3, as DNA: TGTGCCAGCAGTGGGGCTAGCGTTGAGCAGTTCTTC. Translated, it gives CASSGASVEQFF. The rearrangement joins TRBV2 to TRBJ2-1; perhaps TRBD2 as D (6 bases). The CDR3 spans 12 residues. The germline V gene encodes CDR1 SNHLY and CDR2 FYNNEI. V gave up 4 bases and J gave up 9 bases, with 10 bases separating them.

The V gene is TRBV4-2, the J gene TRBJ1-2; 10 nucleotides line up with TRBD1. The CDR3 sequence is 17 residues long. The ends lost 3 bases at V and 8 bases at J; junction bases unmatched: 15. Germline CDR1 is LGHNA and CDR2 is YNFKEQ. The CDR3 sequence is CASSQTGTGTGVGGYTF. The CDR3 bases are TGTGCCAGCAGCCAGACAGGAACCGGGACAGGGGTAGGAGGCTACACCTTC.

The CDR3 reads CAWERDSNTGELFF. In nucleotides, the CDR3 is TGTGCCTGGGAGAGGGACTCGAACACCGGGGAGCTGTTTTTT. This chain joins TRBV30 and TRBJ2-2, with D perhaps TRBD2 (6 bases). Germline loops: CDR1 GTSNPN, CDR2 SVGIG (reference sequence). The CDR3 length is 14 residues. V lost 5 bases and J lost 0, with 10 bases in between.

The chain employs TRBV4-3 and TRBJ2-5; TRBD1 matches 7 bases. The CDR3 consists of 14 residues. Per the germline V gene, CDR1 is LGHNA and CDR2 is YSLEER. V was pared by 2 bases and J by 4 bases, with 4 bases of the junction left unmatched. CDR3: CASSQLGGRETQYF. For the CDR3, the DNA is TGCGCCAGCAGCCAATTAGGGGGCAGAGAGACCCAGTACTTC.

The V gene is TRBV11-2, the J gene TRBJ2-7; D uncertain. Trimming removed 4 bases at V and 2 bases at J, with 18 bases between. This CDR3 is built from 16 residues. The germline V gene has CDR1 SGHAT and CDR2 FQNNGV. The CDR3 region is CASSSFTTNTPYEQYF. CDR3 coding DNA: TGTGCCAGCAGCTCCTTTACTACTAATACCCCCTACGAGCAGTACTTC.